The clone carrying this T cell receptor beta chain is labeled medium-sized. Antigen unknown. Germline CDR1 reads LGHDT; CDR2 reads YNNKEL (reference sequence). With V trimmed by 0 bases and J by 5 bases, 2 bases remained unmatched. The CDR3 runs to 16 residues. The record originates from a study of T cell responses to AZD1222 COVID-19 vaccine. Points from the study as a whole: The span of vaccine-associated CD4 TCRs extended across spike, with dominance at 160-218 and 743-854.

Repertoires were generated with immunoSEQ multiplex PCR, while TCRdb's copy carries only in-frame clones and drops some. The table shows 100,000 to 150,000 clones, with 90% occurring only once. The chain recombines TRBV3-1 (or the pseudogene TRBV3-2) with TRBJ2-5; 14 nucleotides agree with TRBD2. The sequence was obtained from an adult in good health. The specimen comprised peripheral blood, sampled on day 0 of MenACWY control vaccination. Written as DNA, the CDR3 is TGTGCCAGCAGCCAAGAGACTAGCGGGGGGGCGGAGACCCAGTACTTC. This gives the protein CASSQETSGGAETQYF.